What follows are 15 T cell receptor beta chains derived from one specimen sequenced in a study of shared clonotypes between healthy human individuals. Sequenced by immunoSEQ multiplex PCR; TCRdb stores in-frame clones only, minus some. The table shows about 2.3 million clones, with approximately 90% occurring only once. Specimen: naive CD4+ T cells from PBMCs. Subset in this sample: CD45RA+ positively selected. The source of these receptors is a man aged 18 to 30 in good health. Some clones in this sample may be carry-over from other donors' samples.

The chain carries TRBV29-1 and TRBJ2-3; D is unresolved. V gave up 4 bases and J gave up 6 bases, with 14 bases separating them. The CDR3 sequence is 13 residues long. Germline V gene sequence: CDR1 SQVTM, CDR2 ANQGSEA. The DNA of the CDR3 is TGCAGCGTTGGGGATAGGGTAAGGGATACGCAGTATTTT. Its translation: CSVGDRVRDTQYF.

The CDR3 reads CASSPGGTGGDNEQFF. In DNA, the CDR3 is TGCGCCAGCAGCCCCGGTGGGACAGGGGGAGACAATGAGCAGTTCTTC. The chain carries TRBV5-1 and TRBJ2-1; 11 positions agree with TRBD1. The germline V gene has CDR1 SGHRS and CDR2 YFSETQ. Unmatched junction bases numbered 8, after V lost 4 bases and J lost 5 bases. This CDR3 is built from 16 residues.

V gene TRBV5-1 combines with J gene TRBJ2-1; unclear D gene. The germline CDR1 and CDR2 sequences are SGHRS and YFSETQ. The CDR3 length is 14 residues. V was pared by 2 bases and J by 4 bases, with 10 bases between. The CDR3 region is CASSFGQPYNEQFF. CDR3 DNA sequence: TGCGCCAGCAGCTTCGGGCAGCCTTACAATGAGCAGTTCTTC.

The genes are TRBV28 and TRBJ2-3; TRBD1 or TRBD2 may be the D gene (5 bases each). V lost 3 bases to trimming and J lost 5 bases, with 15 bases between them. Germline V gene sequence: CDR1 MDHEN, CDR2 SYDVKM. This CDR3 has 15 residues. The CDR3 is CASSFERGRQDTQYF. The CDR3 coding sequence is TGTGCCAGCAGTTTCGAGAGGGGCCGCCAAGATACGCAGTATTTT.

A remark on this clone: Other DNA sequences of this sample code for an identical CDR3. The chain links TRBV5-1 to TRBJ2-1; no definite D call. Trimming removed 0 bases at V and 0 bases at J, with 7 bases between. The CDR3 contains 15 residues. Germline values: CDR1 SGHRS, CDR2 YFSETQ. The chain's CDR3 is CASSLVVASYNEQFF. In DNA form, the CDR3 reads TGCGCCAGCAGCTTGGTCGTAGCCTCCTACAATGAGCAGTTCTTC.

The genes are TRBV6-6 and TRBJ2-1; no definite D call. Germline V CDR1 and CDR2: MNHNY, SVGAGI (reference sequence). Trimming removed 0 bases from V and 2 bases from J, with 5 bases in between. This CDR3 comprises 14 residues. CDR3 nucleotides: TGTGCCAGCAGTTACTCGACTGCCTACAATGAGCAGTTCTTC. This gives the protein CASSYSTAYNEQFF.

This chain connects TRBV7-3 to TRBJ2-3, with TRBD2 matching over 7 bases. The CDR3 runs 15 residues. Germline V gene sequence: CDR1 SGHTA, CDR2 FQGTGA. After removal of 0 bases from V and 3 bases from J, the junction contained 3 bases not matched to a gene. Here the CDR3 DNA reads TGTGCCAGCAGCTTAACGAGGGAGGGTACAGATACGCAGTATTTT. Amino acid sequence: CASSLTREGTDTQYF.

This clone occurred once. The CDR3 DNA reads as TGTGCCAGCAGCTTAAATCGGCATACCTACGAGCAGTACTTC. Its protein product is CASSLNRHTYEQYF. V gene TRBV7-2 combines with J gene TRBJ2-7; no firm D call. The CDR3 has 14 amino acids. CDR1 is SGHTA and CDR2 is FQGNSA in the germline V gene. V was trimmed by 2 bases and J by 2 bases, leaving 10 bases between them.

This clone has only one observation. In DNA form, the CDR3 reads TGCGCCAGCAGCTTTTACCAGGGTACGCGGGAGACCCAGTACTTC. Protein sequence: CASSFYQGTRETQYF. V gene TRBV5-1 combines with J gene TRBJ2-5; D might be TRBD1 (5 bases). The CDR3 covers 15 residues. Trimming shortened V by 2 bases and J by 5 bases, and 16 bases separated the two germline ends. Per germline, CDR1 SGHRS and CDR2 YFSETQ.

Points on this clone: Its ends do not fully match the called genes, so a read error is possible. The CDR3 reads CASKGTGMIVETRYF. The CDR3 DNA sequence: TGTGCCAGCAAAGGGACAGGGATGATTGTGGAGACCCGGTACTTC. The rearrangement links TRBV6-6 to TRBJ2-5, with TRBD1 matching 9 bases. The length of the CDR3 is 15 residues. Per the germline V gene, CDR1 is MNHNY and CDR2 is SVGAGI (reference sequence).

The V gene is TRBV10-3, the J gene TRBJ2-3; the D is unclear. CDR1 and CDR2 (germline): ENHRY, SYGVKD. V was trimmed by 2 bases and J by 2 bases, leaving 17 bases between them. This CDR3 is 17 amino acids long. The CDR3 loop is CAISEIPLRGDTDTQYF. The CDR3 nucleotides are TGTGCCATCAGTGAGATCCCCCTTCGCGGCGACACAGATACGCAGTATTTT.

The chain's CDR3 is CASSFYGRANHNEQFF. The CDR3 DNA reads as TGTGCCAGCAGCTTCTACGGGAGGGCGAACCACAATGAGCAGTTCTTC. The chain carries TRBV7-2 and TRBJ2-1; 8 bases line up with TRBD2. Germline trimming cut 3 bases from V and 5 bases from J; bases unmatched to any gene: 9. Germline CDR1 reads SGHTA; CDR2 reads FQGNSA. This CDR3 is 16 amino acids long.

V is TRBV2 and J is TRBJ2-3; 11 nucleotides match TRBD2. CDR1 is SNHLY and CDR2 is FYNNEI in the germline V gene. The CDR3 loop spans 16 amino acids. The V segment lost 6 bases and the J segment 6 bases; nucleotides outside the gene matches: 11. The CDR3 nucleotides read TGTGCCAGCAGCCAAAGACTAGCGGGGAATACGGATACGCAGTATTTT. Its translation is CASSQRLAGNTDTQYF.

This chain joins TRBV7-9 and TRBJ1-2; no clear D gene. Trimming took off 5 bases at V and 3 bases at J, with 16 bases between the two ends. Germline V gene sequence: CDR1 SEHNR, CDR2 FQNEAQ (reference sequence). CDR3 size: 15 residues. The CDR3 coding sequence is TGTGCCAGCAGCCGCGAAGTGATCACAGACTATGGCTACACCTTC. This encodes CASSREVITDYGYTF.

This clone was counted a single time. The chain joins TRBV5-1 to TRBJ2-1; 15 nucleotides align to TRBD2. Trimming removed 4 bases from V and 3 bases from J; junction bases left unmatched: 5. Germline V gene data show CDR1 as SGHRS and CDR2 as YFSETQ. The CDR3 extends over 17 amino acids. The CDR3 nucleotides read TGCGCCAGCAGCCCGGGACTAGCGGGAGGAGTCTACAATGAGCAGTTCTTC. Translated: CASSPGLAGGVYNEQFF.